This entry lists 28 T cell receptor beta chains sequenced from one sample in a study of monozygotic twins with inflammatory bowel disease. After re-calling the 5' RACE reads, TCRdb lists one entry per CDR3 protein, DNA absent. Recorded for this sample: tens of thousands of distinct CDR3 sequences. The sample taken for sequencing was blood. The receptors come from a human donor with ulcerative colitis or Crohn's disease, or a healthy co-twin of an affected twin (not recorded which).

V usage is TRBV27 and J usage is TRBJ1-1; the TCRdb D gene call, TRBD1, has no DNA to confirm it. Germline CDR1 MNHEY, CDR2 SMNVEV (reference sequence). The CDR3 has 12 residues. The CDR3 loop is CASRTGGGGAFF.

V is TRBV21-1 and J is TRBJ2-1; TCRdb picks TRBD1, but there is no DNA to check that call. TRBV21-1 is listed as a pseudogene. This CDR3 has 13 amino acids. CDR3 in amino acids: CASSKGQDNEQFF.

The chain is built from TRBV20-1 and TRBJ1-5; TCRdb proposes TRBD1, but this gene call is untestable without DNA. This CDR3 is 15 amino acids long. In germline, CDR1 is DFQATT, CDR2 SNEGSKA (reference sequence). The CDR3 sequence is CSARDRGYRNQPQHF.

The chain couples TRBV12-3 or TRBV12-4 to TRBJ1-1. The CDR3 sequence is 13 residues long. The CDR3 loop reads CASSLQSVTEAFF.

The chain uses TRBV20-1 and TRBJ1-4. Germline V gives CDR1 DFQATT, CDR2 SNEGSKA (reference sequence). The CDR3 spans 13 residues. The CDR3 is CSARAGANEKLFF.

The rearrangement links TRBV3-1 to TRBJ2-1; TCRdb lists TRBD2, though no DNA is available to test this call. Germline CDR1 LGHDT, CDR2 YNNKEL (reference sequence). There are 16 residues in the CDR3. This CDR3 reads CASSQLGGGGYHEQFF.

The J gene is TRBJ1-1, the V gene TRBV6-5; TCRdb names TRBD1, which stays unverified in the absence of DNA. This CDR3 is 14 amino acids long. CDR1 is MNHEY and CDR2 is SVGAGI in the germline V gene. CDR3 in amino acids: CASSYLRGNTEAFF.

The chain carries TRBV15 and TRBJ2-5; the D call of TRBD2 rests on TCRdb alone, since no DNA is present to check it. This CDR3 region has 15 residues. Per the germline V gene, CDR1 is LNHNV and CDR2 is YYDKDF (reference sequence). The CDR3 sequence is CATSRAGGAWETQYF.

This chain joins TRBV18 and TRBJ2-7. CDR1 and CDR2 (germline): KGHSH, LQKENI. This CDR3 has 15 residues. CDR3 protein: CASSTGGDRSYEQYF.

J is TRBJ2-7 and V is TRBV6-1; TCRdb returns TRBD2, unconfirmable since there is no DNA. CDR1 is MNHNS and CDR2 is SASEGT in the germline V gene. The CDR3 runs to 14 residues. This chain's CDR3 is CASSDETRWHEQYF.

The chain links TRBV19 to TRBJ2-7; checking the TCRdb D call of TRBD1 is not possible without DNA. From germline, CDR1 is LNHDA and CDR2 SQIVND (reference sequence). This CDR3 has 15 residues. The CDR3 sequence is CASSRFTRTGLDQYF.

The chain couples TRBV6-5 to TRBJ1-5. This CDR3 comprises 13 residues. Germline CDR1 reads MNHEY; CDR2 reads SVGAGI. The CDR3 here is CASSYDRNQPQHF.

This chain connects TRBV5-6 to TRBJ1-4; TCRdb indicates TRBD1, and absent DNA this call remains unverified. From germline, CDR1 is SGHDT and CDR2 YYEEEE. The CDR3 loop spans 15 amino acids. The CDR3 sequence is CASSRGVATNEKLFF.

The rearrangement links TRBV12-3 or TRBV12-4 to TRBJ1-1. The length of the CDR3 is 13 residues. The CDR3 region is CASSPSEITEAFF.

V and J are TRBV6-1 and TRBJ2-6; TCRdb designates TRBD1, a call that cannot be tested without DNA. Per the germline V gene, CDR1 is MNHNS and CDR2 is SASEGT. The CDR3 contains 17 residues. The CDR3 loop is CASTSGTVLPGANVLTF.

The V call is TRBV4-2, the J call TRBJ2-7. CDR1 and CDR2 (germline): LGHNA, YNFKEQ. The CDR3 runs 15 residues. The CDR3 spells CASSQDVDSSYEQYF.

The rearrangement uses TRBV24-1 and TRBJ2-2. This CDR3 is built from 15 residues. Germline CDR1 KGHDR, CDR2 SFDVKD. The CDR3 protein is CATSAAGTNTGELFF.

V usage is TRBV25-1 and J usage is TRBJ2-5; the D call of TRBD2 rests on TCRdb alone, since no DNA is present to check it. The CDR3 extends over 16 amino acids. CDR1 MGHDK and CDR2 SYGVNS come from the germline V gene. CDR3 protein: CASSEFIERGQETQYF.

The chain is built from TRBV4-1 and TRBJ1-2. The CDR3 contains 13 residues. Germline lookup yields CDR1 MGHRA and CDR2 YSYEKL. CDR3 residues: CASSQSRATGYTF.

The chain employs TRBV15 and TRBJ2-2. The CDR3 is made up of 17 amino acids. Germline values: CDR1 LNHNV, CDR2 YYDKDF (reference sequence). The CDR3 spells CATSRLQGSEGGGELFF. The full variable domain, with the rest looked up from reference TRBV15 and TRBJ2-2, is DAMVIQNPRYQVTQFGKPVTLSCSQTLNHNVMYWYQQKSSQAPKLLFHYYDKDFNNEADTPDNFQSRRPNTSFCFLDIRSPGLGDTAMYLCATSRLQGSEGGGELFFGEGSRLTVL.

The chain has TRBV11-2 and TRBJ1-3. The CDR3 extends over 13 amino acids. The germline V gene has CDR1 SGHAT and CDR2 FQNNGV. This CDR3 is CASSTFSGNTIYF. The variable domain in full, completed from reference TRBV11-2 and TRBJ1-3, reads EAGVAQSPRYKIIEKRQSVAFWCNPISGHATLYWYQQILGQGPKLLIQFQNNGVVDDSQLPKDRFSAERLKGVDSTLKIQPAKLEDSAVYLCASSTFSGNTIYFGEGSWLTVV.

This chain connects TRBV20-1 to TRBJ2-7; TCRdb reports TRBD1, a call that lacks DNA to check it against. From germline, CDR1 is DFQATT and CDR2 SNEGSKA (reference sequence). The CDR3 sequence is 16 residues long. The CDR3 protein is CSARDEGRDRGVEQYF.

The gene calls are TRBV11-1 and TRBJ2-1. The length of the CDR3 is 13 residues. CDR1 is SGHAT, CDR2 FQDESV, per germline (reference sequence). The CDR3 loop reads CASTTSAYNEQFF.

This sequence joins TRBV4-1 and TRBJ2-2; checking the TCRdb D call of TRBD1 is not possible without DNA. This CDR3 region has 16 residues. CDR1 and CDR2 from the germline V gene are MGHRA and YSYEKL. The CDR3 sequence: CASSQDLRTSTGELFF.

CDR3 amino acids: CASSQGSGMNTEAFF. V usage is TRBV12-3 or TRBV12-4 and J usage is TRBJ1-1; TCRdb names TRBD1, which stays unverified in the absence of DNA. This CDR3 has 15 residues.

V is TRBV11-1 and J is TRBJ2-7; the D gene TCRdb calls, TRBD1, cannot be checked with no DNA. Germline V gene lookup returns CDR1 SGHAT and CDR2 FQDESV (reference sequence). The CDR3 totals 14 residues. The CDR3 spells CASTPRQVSNEQYF.

The J gene is TRBJ1-5, the V gene TRBV4-1. CDR3 length: 15 residues. The germline CDR1 and CDR2 sequences are MGHRA and YSYEKL. The CDR3 region is CASSQVGPITGPQHF.

CDR3 sequence reads: CSVGVGLSTDTQYF. This rearrangement joins TRBV29-1 to TRBJ2-3; checking the TCRdb D call of TRBD1 is not possible without DNA. The CDR3 is 14 residues long. Germline assignment: CDR1 SQVTM and CDR2 ANQGSEA.